One sample yielded the 25 T cell receptor beta chains listed below, sequenced in a study of response to subunit inactivated influenza vaccine. In TCRdb, the RT-PCR reads were re-called with MiXCR into one record per CDR3 protein. The repertoire consists of just under 550,000 distinct CDR3 sequences, with roughly 25% occurring once and the leading ten covering 2.8%. The sample was also reused in another study, on T cells expressing NK-cell markers. That study reports: UMIs accompanied the 5'RACE template switching by which TCR beta cDNA was made.

Specimen: CD4+ T cells sorted from PBMCs, collected roughly 13 days after vaccination. Source of these receptors: a man aged 45 to 65 who received an inactivated influenza vaccine.

This chain joins TRBV4-2 and TRBJ2-7; 9 bases are a match to TRBD2. V gave up 4 bases and J gave up 3 bases; unmatched junction bases: 10. CDR1 is LGHNA, CDR2 YNFKEQ, per germline. The CDR3 is 16 amino acids. CDR3 bases: TGTGCCAGCAGCCCAGGACTAGCGACAGTCCTCTACGAGCAGTACTTC. Protein: CASSPGLATVLYEQYF.

The V gene is TRBV7-6, the J gene TRBJ2-3; no reliable D call. V dropped 1 base and J dropped 4 bases, with 15 bases sitting between them. Germline CDR1 SGHVS, CDR2 FNYEAQ. The CDR3 extends over 16 amino acids. The CDR3 region has the DNA TGTGCCAGCAGCTTAGTGGGCGGTGTGGGCCCAGATACGCAGTATTTT. Its protein product is CASSLVGGVGPDTQYF. Variable domain in full (rest from reference TRBV7-6 and TRBJ2-3): GAGVSQSPRYKVTKRGQDVALRCDPISGHVSLYWYRQALGQGPEFLTYFNYEAQQDKSGLPNDRFSAERPEGSISTLTIQRTEQRDSAMYRCASSLVGGVGPDTQYFGPGTRLTVL.

This chain joins TRBV20-1 and TRBJ2-7; 7 bases are shared with TRBD1. The CDR3 consists of 14 residues. J gave up 3 bases and V 3 bases, and 8 bases lay outside the gene matches. Germline V gene sequence: CDR1 DFQATT, CDR2 SNEGSKA (reference sequence). CDR3 region: CSARTGTVIYEQYF. The CDR3 region has the DNA TGCAGTGCTAGGACCGGGACAGTGATCTACGAGCAGTACTTC.

The genes are TRBV6-5 and TRBJ2-7; D tentatively reads TRBD1 or TRBD2 (5 bases each). This CDR3 is built from 12 residues. CDR1 and CDR2 (germline): MNHEY, SVGAGI. V was shortened by 8 bases and J by 0 bases, with 8 bases between the two germline ends. The CDR3 coding sequence is TGTGCCAGCGGGGGTTACTCCTACGAGCAGTACTTC. This encodes CASGGYSYEQYF.

The rearrangement uses TRBV4-3 and TRBJ1-2, with 7 bases that match TRBD1. The CDR3 has 14 amino acids. J was trimmed by 7 bases and V by 1 base; bases with no gene match: 6. Germline V gives CDR1 LGHNA, CDR2 YSLEER. The CDR3 protein is CASSQADRESGYTF. DNA of the CDR3: TGCGCCAGCAGCCAAGCCGACAGGGAAAGTGGCTACACCTTC.

This chain links TRBV12-3 or TRBV12-4 with TRBJ2-7, with 8 bases lining up with TRBD1. The CDR3 loop spans 15 amino acids. V gave up 3 bases and J gave up 8 bases; unmatched junction bases: 12. CDR3 region: CASSFFGQGREKQYF. The CDR3 DNA sequence: TGTGCCAGCAGTTTTTTTGGACAGGGAAGAGAGAAGCAGTACTTC.

V and J are TRBV5-6 and TRBJ2-1, with D hard to call. Germline CDR1 is SGHDT and CDR2 is YYEEEE. CDR3 length: 11 amino acids. Between the trimmed V and J ends, which lost 4 bases and 12 bases, there was a span of 11 bases. CDR3 residues: CASSNVGVQFF. The CDR3 nucleotides are TGTGCCAGCAGCAACGTGGGTGTGCAGTTCTTC.

The chain combines TRBV4-1 with TRBJ1-2; perhaps TRBD1 as D (5 bases). CDR1 and CDR2 (germline): MGHRA, YSYEKL. Trimming took 0 bases from V and 7 from J, leaving 21 bases between them. This CDR3 region has 17 residues. In DNA, the CDR3 is TGCGCCAGCAGCCAAGAGTTCCGGGCGGGGGGTTTGAGTGGCTACACCTTC. This sequence encodes CASSQEFRAGGLSGYTF.

The chain has TRBV12-3 or TRBV12-4 and TRBJ2-1; 9 bases line up with TRBD2. Trimming took 7 bases from V and 8 from J; bases not matched to a gene: 9. The CDR3 sequence is 14 residues long. CDR3: CASMYSGGLDEQFF. In DNA, the CDR3 is TGTGCCAGCATGTACAGCGGGGGGTTGGATGAGCAGTTCTTC.

This clonotype was seen only once. This chain uses TRBV6-2 or TRBV6-3 with TRBJ2-2; unclear D gene. There are 15 residues in the CDR3. Germline V CDR1 and CDR2: MNHEY, SVGEGT. The ends were cut back, 5 bases at V and 4 bases at J, with 14 bases in the middle. CDR3 nucleotide sequence: TGTGCCAGCAGTACCCGGATCCGGGTCACCGGGGAGCTGTTTTTT. Translation: CASSTRIRVTGELFF.

The rearrangement joins TRBV12-3 or TRBV12-4 to TRBJ2-7; D is possibly TRBD2 (5 bases). Trimming removed 3 bases from V and 7 bases from J, with 7 bases in between. CDR3 size: 11 residues. The CDR3 spells CASSFEGEQYF. In nucleotides, the CDR3 is TGTGCCAGCAGTTTTGAGGGTGAGCAGTACTTC.

CDR3 nucleotide sequence: TGTGCCAGCAGCTTACGACAGGGGGGCCCCTATAATTCACCCCTCCACTTT. This encodes CASSLRQGGPYNSPLHF. The V gene is TRBV7-9, the J gene TRBJ1-6, with TRBD1 matching 9 bases. The CDR3 is made up of 17 amino acids. V lost 2 bases and J lost 2; bases outside the gene matches: 4. CDR1 SEHNR and CDR2 FQNEAQ come from the germline V gene (reference sequence).

This clonotype showed up many times. The rearrangement links TRBV5-6 to TRBJ2-7, with 10 bases lining up with TRBD1. The CDR3 has 15 residues. The J segment lost 9 bases and the V segment lost 3 bases, leaving 12 bases of the junction unmatched. Per germline, CDR1 SGHDT and CDR2 YYEEEE. In DNA, the CDR3 is TGTGCCAGCAGCTACTCCCCCGGGACAGGGGTAGTGCAGTACTTC. It specifies CASSYSPGTGVVQYF.

In its sample, this clonotype was seen a few times. The V and J genes are TRBV20-1 and TRBJ1-3; D not certain. The CDR3 covers 16 residues. Trimming pared 0 bases from V and 3 bases from J, leaving 15 bases between. Germline lookup yields CDR1 DFQATT and CDR2 SNEGSKA (reference sequence). The CDR3 DNA follows: TGCAGTGCTAGAGATGCCCGGGAGCCTCTTGGAAACACCATATATTTT. Its translation: CSARDAREPLGNTIYF.

This chain joins TRBV7-2 and TRBJ1-2; D is perhaps TRBD1 (5 bases). Trimming took 4 bases from V and 8 from J, leaving 17 bases between them. In germline, CDR1 is SGHTA, CDR2 FQGNSA. CDR3 size: 14 residues. The CDR3 reads CASSSHGGRLGYTF. Written as DNA, the CDR3 is TGTGCCAGCAGCTCCCACGGGGGAAGGCTGGGCTACACCTTC.

This clonotype was observed a handful of times. The rearrangement links TRBV7-9 to TRBJ2-1, with no clear D. This CDR3 has 13 residues. Germline V CDR1 and CDR2: SEHNR, FQNEAQ (reference sequence). Trimming stripped 2 bases from V and 4 bases from J, with 6 bases between. Here the CDR3 reads CASSLMRYNEQFF. CDR3 DNA sequence: TGTGCCAGCAGCTTAATGAGATACAATGAGCAGTTCTTC.

The rearrangement joins TRBV5-1 to TRBJ2-2; TRBD1 aligns across 7 bases. V shed 0 bases, J shed 1 base, and the junction held 6 bases outside the gene matches. This CDR3 has 17 residues. Germline V CDR1 and CDR2: SGHRS, YFSETQ. The CDR3 DNA sequence: TGCGCCAGCAGCTTGGCCAGGGGACAGCAGAACACCGGGGAGCTGTTTTTT. Translation gives CASSLARGQQNTGELFF. Based on the CDR3 plus reference TRBV5-1 and TRBJ2-2, the full variable domain is KAGVTQTPRYLIKTRGQQVTLSCSPISGHRSVSWYQQTPGQGLQFLFEYFSETQRNKGNFPGRFSGRQFSNSRSEMNVSTLELGDSALYLCASSLARGQQNTGELFFGEGSRLTVL.

The gene calls are TRBV4-2 and TRBJ2-7; 11 nucleotides line up with TRBD2. This CDR3 comprises 16 residues. With V trimmed by 2 bases and J by 3 bases, 6 bases remained unmatched. Germline CDR1 LGHNA, CDR2 YNFKEQ. The CDR3 coding sequence is TGTGCCAGCAGCCAACGTCAAGGACTAGCGGGCTACGAGCAGTACTTC. Translated: CASSQRQGLAGYEQYF.

This chain joins TRBV7-2 and TRBJ1-4; TRBD1 matches at 7 bases. With 4 bases clipped from V and 5 bases from J, the junction kept 13 bases outside the gene matches. There are 17 residues in the CDR3. Germline V lookup: CDR1 SGHTA, CDR2 FQGNSA. The CDR3 loop is CASSSFPMGTENEKLFF. The CDR3 coding sequence is TGTGCCAGCAGCTCGTTTCCTATGGGGACAGAAAATGAAAAACTGTTTTTT.

In this sample, this clonotype turned up a few times. The genes are TRBV6-1 and TRBJ1-4; 8 bases fit TRBD1. CDR3 size: 16 residues. Germline V gives CDR1 MNHNS, CDR2 SASEGT. Trimming cost V 6 bases and J 0 bases; bases outside gene matches: 6. CDR3 in amino acids: CASRRTGPTTNEKLFF. The CDR3 DNA reads TGTGCCAGCAGACGGACAGGGCCCACAACTAATGAAAAACTGTTTTTT.

The J gene is TRBJ2-1, the V gene TRBV6-5; TRBD2 agrees at 10 bases. With V trimmed by 2 bases and J by 7 bases, 5 bases remained unmatched. This CDR3 has 15 residues. The germline V gene encodes CDR1 MNHEY and CDR2 SVGAGI. CDR3 nucleotides: TGTGCCAGCAGTTACAGAGCGGGGGGGCCAAATGAGCAGTTCTTC. Protein product: CASSYRAGGPNEQFF.

CDR3 coding DNA: TGTGCCAGCAGTGATAGTGGGGATACGCAGTATTTT. Protein: CASSDSGDTQYF. The rearrangement joins TRBV7-2 to TRBJ2-3, with no clear D. V dropped 6 bases and J dropped 6 bases, with 10 bases sitting between them. This CDR3 spans 12 amino acids. Germline V CDR1 and CDR2: SGHTA, FQGNSA. The full variable domain, completed using reference TRBV7-2 and TRBJ2-3, is GAGVSQSPSNKVTEKGKDVELRCDPISGHTALYWYRQSLGQGLEFLIYFQGNSAPDKSGLPSDRFSAERTGGSVSTLTIQRTQQEDSAVYLCASSDSGDTQYFGPGTRLTVL.

The chain couples TRBV20-1 to TRBJ2-7, with TRBD1 matching 8 bases. The CDR3 extends over 14 amino acids. Trimming removed 1 base from V and 2 bases from J; junction bases left unmatched: 4. CDR1 DFQATT and CDR2 SNEGSKA come from the germline V gene (reference sequence). CDR3 in amino acids: CSARVGTGPYEQYF. The DNA for the CDR3 is TGCAGTGCTAGAGTCGGGACAGGACCCTACGAGCAGTACTTC.

This rearrangement joins TRBV6-2 or TRBV6-3 to TRBJ2-7, with D possibly matching TRBD2 (6 bases). This CDR3 has 15 amino acids. The ends were cut back, 7 bases at V and 0 bases at J, with 16 bases in the middle. Germline-derived CDR1 and CDR2 are MNHEY and SVGEGT. The CDR3 sequence: CASTITGTLSYEQYF. The CDR3 DNA sequence: TGTGCCAGCACCATTACCGGGACTCTCTCCTACGAGCAGTACTTC.

In its sample, this clonotype was seen a few times. This chain uses TRBV6-2 or TRBV6-3 with TRBJ1-5; 7 bases match TRBD1. V was clipped by 6 bases and J by 5 bases; unmatched bases: 4. CDR1 is MNHEY, CDR2 SVGEGT, per germline. The CDR3 runs 13 residues. CDR3 coding DNA: TGTGCCAGCAGCAGGACAGGTTATCAGCCCCAGCATTTT. It encodes CASSRTGYQPQHF.